Described below is a single TCR beta chain sequence and its context. Antigen specificity is unknown. The data were produced by immunoSEQ multiplex PCR, yet TCRdb's version contains in-frame clones alone and is incomplete. The data show approximately 110,000 clones, with approximately 83% seen just once and roughly 10% held by the top ten. The data originate from a study of T cell responses to AZD1222 COVID-19 vaccine. Study-level background: Some second doses came at about 4 weeks and others at about 12 weeks; these were pooled.

Unmatched junction bases numbered 8, after V lost 2 bases and J lost 8 bases. Germline V gene lookup returns CDR1 SGHRS and CDR2 YFSETQ. The CDR3 covers 14 residues. Study-wide results and caveats: Among those given AZD1222, only 6 or 7 were seropositive at baseline.

Here the sequenced sample was peripheral blood, taken on day 0 of AZD1222 vaccination. The clonotype was recovered from an adult in good health. The J gene is TRBJ1-1, the V gene TRBV5-1, with TRBD1 matching over 8 bases. CDR3 region: CASSFGEQGGEAFF. The CDR3, as DNA: TGCGCCAGCAGCTTTGGTGAACAGGGGGGAGAAGCTTTCTTT.